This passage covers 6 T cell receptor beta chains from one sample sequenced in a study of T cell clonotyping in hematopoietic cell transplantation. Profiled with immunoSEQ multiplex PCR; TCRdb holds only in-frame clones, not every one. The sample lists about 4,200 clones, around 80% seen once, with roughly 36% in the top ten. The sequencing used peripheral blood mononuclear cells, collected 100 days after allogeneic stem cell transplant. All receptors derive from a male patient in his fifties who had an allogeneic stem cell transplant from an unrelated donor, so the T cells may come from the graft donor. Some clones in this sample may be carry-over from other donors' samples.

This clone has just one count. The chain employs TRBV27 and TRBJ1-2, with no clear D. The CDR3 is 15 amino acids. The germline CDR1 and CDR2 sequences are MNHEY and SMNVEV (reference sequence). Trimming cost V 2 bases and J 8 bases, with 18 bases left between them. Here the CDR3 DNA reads TGTGCCAGCAGTTTAGGCCCGGAGTCTATGGTGGGCTACACCTTC. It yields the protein CASSLGPESMVGYTF.

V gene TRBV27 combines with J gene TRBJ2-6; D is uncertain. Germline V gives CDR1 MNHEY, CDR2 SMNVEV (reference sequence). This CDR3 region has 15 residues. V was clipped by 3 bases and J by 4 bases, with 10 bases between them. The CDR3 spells CASSFIGRGANVLTF. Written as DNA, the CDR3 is TGTGCCAGCAGTTTTATAGGTAGAGGGGCCAACGTCCTGACTTTC. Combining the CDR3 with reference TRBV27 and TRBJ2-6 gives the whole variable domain EAQVTQNPRYLITVTGKKLTVTCSQNMNHEYMSWYRQDPGLGLRQIYYSMNVEVTDKGDVPEGYKVSRKEKRNFPLILESPSPNQTSLYFCASSFIGRGANVLTFGAGSRLTVL.

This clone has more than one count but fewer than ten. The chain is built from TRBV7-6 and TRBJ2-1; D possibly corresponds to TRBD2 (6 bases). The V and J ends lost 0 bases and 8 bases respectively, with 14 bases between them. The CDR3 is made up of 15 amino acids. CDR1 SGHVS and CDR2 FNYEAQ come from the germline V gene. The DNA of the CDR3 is TGTGCCAGCAGCTTAGCCGGAGGGATCGTTCATGAGCAGTTCTTC. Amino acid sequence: CASSLAGGIVHEQFF.

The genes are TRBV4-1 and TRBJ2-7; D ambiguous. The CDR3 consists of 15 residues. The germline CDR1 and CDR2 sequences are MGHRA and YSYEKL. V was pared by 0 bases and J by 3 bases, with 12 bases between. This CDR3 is CASSQDSHSGYEQYF. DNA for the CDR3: TGCGCCAGCAGCCAAGATTCACACAGTGGCTACGAGCAGTACTTC.

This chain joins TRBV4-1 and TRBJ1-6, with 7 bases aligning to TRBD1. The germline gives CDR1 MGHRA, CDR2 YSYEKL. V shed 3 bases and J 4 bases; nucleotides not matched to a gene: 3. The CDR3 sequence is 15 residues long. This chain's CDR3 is CASSQPGQYNSPLHF. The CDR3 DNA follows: TGCGCCAGCAGCCAGCCGGGACAGTATAATTCACCCCTCCACTTT.

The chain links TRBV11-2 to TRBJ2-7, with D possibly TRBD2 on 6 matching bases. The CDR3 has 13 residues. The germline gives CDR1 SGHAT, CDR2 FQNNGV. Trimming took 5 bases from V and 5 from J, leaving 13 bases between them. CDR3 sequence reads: CASSPLAANEQYF. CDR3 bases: TGTGCCAGCAGCCCCTTAGCGGCCAACGAGCAGTACTTC.